This T cell receptor beta chain was captured by sequencing in a study of CD8 T cells in ankylosing spondylitis. General study points: For ankylosing spondylitis blood, a TCR beta motif of 8 or 9 highly homologous variants appeared characteristic. Relatively rare in peripheral blood, disease-linked clones were also CD8+.

This CDR3 comprises 15 residues. Germline V CDR1 and CDR2: MNHEY, SVGAGI. The ends were cut back, 0 bases at V and 5 bases at J, with 10 bases in the middle. This clonotype occurred a few times. Its target is unknown. From the 5' RACE reads, TCRdb called clonotypes with MiXCR, one entry per CDR3 protein. The top ten clones hold over 0.9% of a sample with hundreds of thousands of distinct CDR3 sequences, roughly a sixth of them seen once. The clonotype comes from a male donor with ankylosing spondylitis. The chain carries TRBV6-5 and TRBJ2-2, with D hard to call. Input material: blood, either unsorted or a sorted T cell fraction (not recorded which). The CDR3 reads CASSYSTPFTGELFF. DNA for the CDR3: TGTGCCAGCAGTTACTCGACCCCCTTTACCGGGGAGCTGTTTTTT.